These T cell receptor beta chains were read from a single sample in a study of cytomegalovirus exposure and HLA in healthy donors. Here immunoSEQ multiplex PCR was the method, and the copy in TCRdb shows in-frame clones only, minus some. The sample comprises tens of thousands of clones, around 70% of which are singletons, and roughly a fifth rests with the top ten. Sequencing was carried out using PBMCs. Receptor source: a woman in her sixties or seventies in good health and CMV-seropositive. CDR3s include the opening cysteine and the closing phenylalanine or tryptophan. Fields, in order: J gene, V gene, clone size, D gene, CDR3 DNA, CDR3 protein. The D gene is left open where the match is weak. The size field is filled for only some rows; it gives once, few, many or a size class.

TRBJ1-5	TRBV9	-	TRBD1	TGTGCCAGCAGCGTAGGACAGGGCAGCAATCAGCCCCAGCATTTT	CASSVGQGSNQPQHF
TRBJ2-3	TRBV4-3	-	TRBD2	TGCGCCAGCAGCCAAGATTCTAGACTAGCGGGTATCGATACGCAGTATTTT	CASSQDSRLAGIDTQYF
TRBJ2-3	TRBV9	-	-	TGTGCCAGCAGCCCAGGGGTGAGAACAGATACGCAGTATTTT	CASSPGVRTDTQYF
TRBJ1-6	TRBV28	once	-	TGTGCCAGCACCCCAGGAAATTCACCCCTCCACTTT	CASTPGNSPLHF
TRBJ1-2	TRBV4-1	-	-	TGCGCCAGCAGCCAAGATCTCGCAAGGGGGTATGGCTACACCTTC	CASSQDLARGYGYTF
TRBJ1-1	TRBV21-1	few	-	TGTGCCAGTGGACAGTTTGAAGCTTTCTTT	CASGQFEAFF
TRBJ1-2	TRBV11-1	-	TRBD1	TGTGCCAGCAGCCTACAGGGGGCCTGGGGCTACACCTTC	CASSLQGAWGYTF
TRBJ1-5	TRBV29-1	-	TRBD1	TGCAGCGTTGTCCTCGGGACAGGGATAGGTCAGCCCCAGCATTTT	CSVVLGTGIGQPQHF
TRBJ1-5	TRBV7-8	once	TRBD1	TGTGCCAGCAGCTCCCCACAGGGGGGGGGACAGCCCCAGCATTTT	CASSSPQGGGQPQHF
TRBJ2-7	TRBV7-2	-	-	TGTGCCAGCAAGACCGGGGGCGAGCAGTACTTC	CASKTGGEQYF
TRBJ2-3	TRBV19	-	-	TGTGCTGCGGGGCTGCCCAGCCATGGTACGCAGTATTTT	CAAGLPSHGTQYF
TRBJ2-7	TRBV7-8	-	-	TGTGCCAGCAGCTTAGGCCCCATCGGGTACGAGCAGTACTTC	CASSLGPIGYEQYF
TRBJ2-7	TRBV2	-	-	TGTGCCAGCAGTCGAAGCGGGTTAGGACGCGAGCAGTACTTC	CASSRSGLGREQYF
TRBJ1-2	TRBV4-2	few	TRBD1	TGTGCCAGCAGCCAAGACTGGGGGACAGTCTATGGCTACACCTTC	CASSQDWGTVYGYTF
TRBJ2-5	TRBV2	-	-	TGTGCCAGCAGACAGGGCCCCCAAGAGACCCAGTACTTC	CASRQGPQETQYF
TRBJ1-2	TRBV5-1	-	TRBD1	TGCGCCAGCAGCCAGGACAGGATAGGGTACACCTTC	CASSQDRIGYTF
TRBJ1-3	TRBV18	-	TRBD1	TGTGCCAGCTCACCATCCGCACAGGGGGCCGGAAACACCATATATTTT	CASSPSAQGAGNTIYF
TRBJ2-7	TRBV14	-	TRBD1	TGTGCCAGCAGCCTCAGGACAGGGGCTGGCGAGCAGTACTTC	CASSLRTGAGEQYF
TRBJ2-2	TRBV7-2	once	TRBD1	TGTGCCAGCAGAAGACAGGGTTCCGGGGAGCTGTTTTTT	CASRRQGSGELFF
TRBJ1-2	TRBV29-1	-	-	TGCAGCGTTGAAGATTCGTGGGCAGCTGGCTATGGCTACACCTTC	CSVEDSWAAGYGYTF
TRBJ2-1	TRBV7-7	-	-	TGTGCCAGCAGCACTGGACTGGGCGCGAATGAGCAGTTCTTC	CASSTGLGANEQFF
TRBJ2-3	TRBV5-1	-	-	TGCGCCAGCAGCGGAGGGGACCCCGCGGATACGCAGTATTTT	CASSGGDPADTQYF
TRBJ2-7	TRBV7-6	-	TRBD2	TGTGCCAGCAGCTTAGGCCCCCGGGGAGGGATATCCTACGAGCAGTACTTC	CASSLGPRGGISYEQYF
TRBJ1-2	TRBV6-6	-	-	TGTGCCAGCAGTTCCGGATTGGCGGGTGGCTACACCTTC	CASSSGLAGGYTF
TRBJ2-2	TRBV5-1	-	TRBD1	TGCGCCAGCAGCTTAGGAGACAGGGTGCCCGGGGAGCTGTTTTTT	CASSLGDRVPGELFF
TRBJ1-2	TRBV11-2	-	TRBD1	TGTGCCAGCAGCCCCCAGGGGGCAGGAAACTATGGCTACACCTTC	CASSPQGAGNYGYTF
TRBJ2-3	TRBV7-8	-	-	TGTGCCAGCAGACCCGACATTAGCACAGATACGCAGTATTTT	CASRPDISTDTQYF
TRBJ2-1	TRBV7-2	-	TRBD2	TGTGCCAGCAGCCCTCCCGGGACTAGCGGGGGGAATGAGCAGTTCTTC	CASSPPGTSGGNEQFF
TRBJ1-2	TRBV7-2	-	-	TGTGCCAGCAGCAGACAGTTACTTTATGGCTACACCTTC	CASSRQLLYGYTF
TRBJ1-2	TRBV9	once	TRBD1	TGTGCCAGCAGCCGAGGACAGGACTGGGGCTACACCTTC	CASSRGQDWGYTF
TRBJ1-1	TRBV5-1	-	-	TGCGCCAGCAGTCCCGGGTGGGACACTGAAGCTTTCTTT	CASSPGWDTEAFF
TRBJ1-1	TRBV18	-	TRBD1	TGTGCCAGCTCAGAGCAGGGGGCGCAGGCTGAAGCTTTCTTT	CASSEQGAQAEAFF
TRBJ1-1	TRBV7-9	-	TRBD1	TGTTCCAGCAGCATAACAGGGGGAGTGAACACTGAAGCTTTCTTT	CSSSITGGVNTEAFF
TRBJ1-5	TRBV19	-	-	TGTGCCAGTAAAGTGACAGTTCGGAAAAGTTTGTCCCAGCATTTT	CASKVTVRKSLSQHF
TRBJ2-1	TRBV12-5	-	TRBD1	TGTGCTAGTGGTCTCCCCCCCGGACAGGGTGCCGATGAGCAGTTCTTC	CASGLPPGQGADEQFF
TRBJ2-6	TRBV7-9	-	TRBD1	TGTGCCAGCAGCCAGGGGGCAAATCCTGGGGCCAACGTCCTGACTTTC	CASSQGANPGANVLTF
TRBJ1-1	TRBV6-1	-	-	TGTGCCAGCAGTGTACAGCCCTTTAACATGAACACTGAAGCTTTCTTT	CASSVQPFNMNTEAFF
TRBJ2-7	TRBV6-5	-	-	TGTGCCAGCACCAGGGGACAAGGCTACGAGCAGTACTTC	CASTRGQGYEQYF
TRBJ2-1	TRBV2	-	TRBD2	TGTGCCAGCAGGGCTGGACTAGCGGCATGGCTTACCTACAATGAGCAGTTCTTC	CASRAGLAAWLTYNEQFF
TRBJ2-3	TRBV7-2	once	-	TGTGCCAGCAGCTTCGGCACAGATACGCAGTATTTT	CASSFGTDTQYF
TRBJ2-7	TRBV21-1	few	-	TGTGCCAGCAGGGACTCTGAAGGAGTTTCCTACGAGCAGTACTTC	CASRDSEGVSYEQYF
TRBJ2-2	TRBV7-9	-	-	TGTGCCAGCAGCACCCACTTTAACACCGGGGAGCTGTTTTTT	CASSTHFNTGELFF
TRBJ2-7	TRBV29-1	-	-	TGCAGCGTGGACCAGGGGATGTCGGACGAGCAGTACTTC	CSVDQGMSDEQYF
TRBJ1-4	TRBV5-1	-	-	TGCGCCAGCAGCCGGAGTAATGAAAAACTGTTTTTT	CASSRSNEKLFF
TRBJ2-7	TRBV6-4	-	-	TGTGCCAGCAGCGTAGGCGCGGGGCCCAACTACGAGCAGTACTTC	CASSVGAGPNYEQYF